The entry that follows covers one TCR beta chain sequence. This clonotype appeared a few times. No cognate antigen has been identified for it. Nothing much larger sits one base from this clone, and base qualities are not available. The data originate from a study of identical twins (dated by TCRdb to 2016 to 2018). About the full investigation: To test whether fetal clonotypes persist, the study used deep sequencing on TCR alpha and beta repertoires from monozygotic twins, unrelated adults of various ages, and cord blood. To rule out contamination, replicate twin experiments were performed at different times with different library preparation protocols.

The CDR3, cysteine through phenylalanine, is 15 amino acids long. Only the CDR3 portion is preserved as DNA: 45 bases, with reading frame beginning at the first base. V drops 1 base and J drops 5 bases, leaving 14 bases in between. CDR1 and CDR2 are read off the germline V gene as LGHNA and YSLEER. The library relied on 5' RACE. The instrument given in TCRdb is Illumina HiSeq 2000. Template switching introduced a universal primer binding site; the final cDNA contained a unique molecular identifier, enabling accurate counting of TCR cDNA molecules. First-strand cDNA for TCR alpha and beta chains was synthesized from specific primers in the conserved constant-segment region. To control for contamination, every cDNA library carried two barcodes: a SMART-Mk sample barcode plus Illumina barcodes. Two successive PCR steps introduced TruSeq adapter sequences along with Illumina sample barcodes. Sequencing of the TCR alpha and beta cDNA libraries was done on the Illumina HiSeq platform using custom primers. Regarding the original processing steps: Unique molecular identifiers were extracted from raw reads with MiGEC, and CDR3 positions were determined with MiXCR. Recombination models were inferred per individual with the repgenHMM and IGoR tools using an EM algorithm. Shared clonotype analysis was performed with the tcR package in R, normalizing sharing by the product of cloneset sizes. To study raw recombination free of thymic and clonal selection effects, out-of-frame nonproductive sequences were analyzed. TCRdb reprocessed the public reads (quality trimming at Q25 with fastp, clone calling with MiXCR) and kept in-frame beta chains. When rows share a CDR3 protein, they turn into one entry using the most common DNA and genes. TCRdb's processing, not the study's, gives the V and J calls here. Recorded for this sample are about 240,000 distinct CDR3 sequences; roughly a tenth of them occurred a single time. Less than 12% of the sample belongs to the ten largest clones.

Every donor in the study was a healthy Caucasian. Miltenyi CD45RO+ enrichment and human naive T-cell isolation kits were used to isolate memory (CD45RO+) and naive T cells from PBMC. Broader findings and caveats from the paper: Because the same donors could not be followed over many years, the conclusions relied on cross-sectional statistical analysis. Out-of-frame TCR alpha sequences shared between twins showed an excess of low generation-probability sequences compared with coincidental sharing between unrelated individuals. Invariant T cells such as MAIT and iNKT could partly confound zero-insertion analyses, although diverse VJ usage argued against such confounding for most clonotypes. Abundant cord blood beta clonotypes had fewer insertions, young adult naive repertoires showed a similar but weaker trend, and memory repertoires showed no such trend. Out-of-frame TCR alpha sharing in monozygotic twins was systematically underestimated by recombination models, whereas sharing between unrelated individuals was in agreement with the recombination models. Excess twin sharing in beta out-of-frame sequences was weaker because fewer shared sequences lowered the signal-to-noise ratio.

This clonotype originated in a man aged 50 or older in good health. The chain is encoded by TRBV4-3 joined to TRBJ1-1; a tentative D match to TRBD1 spans 5 bases. The specimen was memory T cells sorted from blood. Reading the label with the study, this specimen's cell subset or site is: CD45RO+ enriched T cells. The bases read TGCGCCAGCAGCCAAGGGTTGCAGGGTAAAACTGAAGCTTTCTTT. Translated, it reads CASSQGLQGKTEAFF.